This is a list of T cell receptor beta chains from one sample in a study of regulatory T cells in long-lasting Graves disease. TCRdb recomputed calls from the multiplex PCR reads with MiXCR, one row per CDR3 protein. The repertoire consists of about 540,000 distinct CDR3 sequences, with around an eighth occurring once and the leading ten covering roughly a tenth. The same data also contributed to another study, on T cells in Graves' hyperthyroidism and ophthalmopathy.

The sample was peripheral blood mononuclear cells (PBMCs), taken at new diagnosis, from a patient treated with antithyroid drugs. The receptor set was obtained from a man under 40 with Graves disease. CDR3s include the opening cysteine and the closing phenylalanine or tryptophan. D genes are given only for firm matches. Expanded clones are given a class, and other clones once, few, many or no size at all.

V	D	J	size	CDR3	DNA
TRBV19	TRBD2	TRBJ2-5	few	CASRQGLRETQYF	TGTGCCAGTAGGCAGGGACTACGGGAGACCCAGTACTTC
TRBV9	NA	TRBJ2-3	NA	CASVGERTDTQYF	TGTGCCAGTGTGGGGGAACGCACAGATACGCAGTATTTT
TRBV12-3/TRBV12-4	TRBD2	TRBJ2-3	many	CATDISGRTDTQYF	TGTGCCACAGATATTAGCGGGAGGACAGATACGCAGTATTTT
TRBV7-8	TRBD1	TRBJ1-1	many	CASSPGTGALNTEAFF	TGTGCCAGCTCCCCCGGGACAGGGGCCTTGAACACTGAAGCTTTCTTT
TRBV19	NA	TRBJ1-2	once	CASSNLGQTYGYTF	TGTGCCAGTAGTAACCTAGGACAGACCTATGGCTACACCTTC
TRBV3-1	NA	TRBJ2-7	NA	CASSQEGAGSYEQYF	TGTGCCAGCAGCCAAGAGGGGGCCGGCTCCTACGAGCAGTACTTC
TRBV10-3	TRBD1	TRBJ2-5	many	CAISGTGETQYF	TGTGCCATCAGCGGGACAGGAGAGACCCAGTACTTC
TRBV12-3/TRBV12-4	TRBD1	TRBJ2-7	many	CASSSSTQGTFDYEQYF	TGTGCCAGCAGTTCCTCAACACAGGGGACATTTGACTACGAGCAGTACTTC
TRBV12-3/TRBV12-4	NA	TRBJ1-1	many	CASSSRVSRAAFF	TGTGCCAGCAGTTCCCGGGTAAGTAGAGCAGCTTTCTTT
TRBV6-5	NA	TRBJ1-6	few	CASSYSQQRYNSPLHF	TGTGCCAGCAGTTACTCCCAACAGCGTTATAATTCACCCCTCCACTTT
TRBV6-1	NA	TRBJ1-2	few	CAAAPEGNHYGYTF	TGTGCCGCAGCACCCGAGGGCAACCACTATGGCTACACCTTC
TRBV2	TRBD1	TRBJ2-2	many	CASDGTVHGELFF	TGTGCCAGCGACGGGACAGTCCACGGGGAGCTGTTTTTT
TRBV6-2/TRBV6-3	TRBD1	TRBJ2-1	NA	CASRNGQGAASGSYNEQFF	TGTGCCAGCAGAAACGGACAGGGGGCAGCTAGCGGCTCCTACAATGAGCAGTTCTTC
TRBV27	NA	TRBJ1-2	NA	CASRADPYGYTF	TGTGCCAGCAGGGCAGACCCCTATGGCTACACCTTC
TRBV5-1	NA	TRBJ2-1	NA	CASSYISLDNEQFF	TGCGCCAGCAGCTACATTTCCCTGGACAATGAGCAGTTCTTC
TRBV5-8	NA	TRBJ1-2	few	CASSFQYGYTF	TGTGCCAGCAGCTTCCAGTATGGCTACACCTTC
TRBV6-1	NA	TRBJ1-2	many	CASSPPGRVGGYTF	TGTGCCAGCAGCCCCCCCGGCAGGGTGGGAGGCTACACCTTC
TRBV6-1	NA	TRBJ2-1	few	CASSVTSSGSSYNEQFF	TGTGCCAGCAGTGTAACCTCCTCTGGCAGCTCCTACAATGAGCAGTTCTTC
TRBV20-1	TRBD1	TRBJ1-1	many	CSAPGGRMNTEAFF	TGCAGTGCTCCAGGGGGCCGAATGAACACTGAAGCTTTCTTT
TRBV6-2/TRBV6-3	TRBD1	TRBJ2-1	many	CASSYRLVKDRVGEEQFF	TGTGCCAGCAGTTACCGCCTGGTAAAGGACAGGGTTGGTGAGGAGCAGTTCTTC
TRBV28	NA	TRBJ1-4	few	CASRPLWDIATNEKLFF	TGTGCCAGCAGACCCTTATGGGACATCGCAACTAATGAAAAACTGTTTTTT
TRBV5-1	NA	TRBJ2-2	NA	CASSLAVGSLNTGELFF	TGCGCCAGCAGCTTGGCAGTCGGGAGTCTAAACACCGGGGAGCTGTTTTTT
TRBV7-2	NA	TRBJ1-5	few	CASSFGGSPPQHF	TGTGCCAGCAGCTTCGGGGGGAGTCCGCCCCAGCATTTT
TRBV5-1	TRBD2	TRBJ2-1	many	CASNLAGGGYNEQFF	TGCGCCAGCAATCTAGCGGGAGGAGGTTACAATGAGCAGTTCTTC
TRBV3-1	NA	TRBJ2-7	NA	CASSQVAFEQYF	TGTGCCAGCAGCCAAGTAGCGTTCGAGCAGTACTTC
TRBV5-4	TRBD2	TRBJ2-1	NA	CASSLIGGSEDNEQFF	TGTGCCAGCAGCTTGATCGGGGGGTCGGAAGACAATGAGCAGTTCTTC
TRBV19	NA	TRBJ1-2	few	CASSQGSLGYTF	TGTGCCAGTAGTCAGGGTTCTCTCGGCTACACCTTC
TRBV7-2	NA	TRBJ2-2	many	CASSLVRNTGELFF	TGTGCCAGCAGCTTAGTTAGGAACACCGGGGAGCTGTTTTTT
TRBV6-1	NA	TRBJ2-5	many	CASQRQPQETQYF	TGTGCCAGCCAAAGACAGCCTCAAGAGACCCAGTACTTC
TRBV12-3/TRBV12-4	NA	TRBJ2-7	many	CASSRQDYEQYF	TGTGCCAGCAGTCGACAGGACTACGAGCAGTACTTC
TRBV12-3/TRBV12-4	NA	TRBJ2-7	many	CASSLVEDEQYF	TGTGCCAGCAGTTTAGTGGAGGACGAGCAGTACTTC
TRBV10-3	TRBD2	TRBJ2-1	few	CAISSGRASHNEQFF	TGTGCCATCAGTAGCGGGAGGGCCTCACACAATGAGCAGTTCTTC
TRBV12-3/TRBV12-4	NA	TRBJ1-1	many	CASSSGSGVNTEAFF	TGTGCCAGCAGCTCGGGCAGTGGGGTGAACACTGAAGCTTTCTTT
TRBV3-1	NA	TRBJ2-7	NA	CASSRQDRGIYEQYF	TGTGCCAGCAGCCGCCAAGATCGCGGGATTTACGAGCAGTACTTC
TRBV28	TRBD1	TRBJ1-1	many	CASSLPTRDRGHMNTEAFF	TGTGCCAGCAGCCTCCCGACCCGGGACAGGGGGCACATGAACACTGAAGCTTTCTTT
TRBV29-1	NA	TRBJ1-4	NA	CSVEGGGREEKLFF	TGCAGCGTTGAAGGCGGCGGAAGGGAAGAAAAACTGTTTTTT
TRBV12-3/TRBV12-4	TRBD1	TRBJ2-5	many	CASTQDRAQSTQYF	TGTGCCAGCACTCAGGACAGGGCCCAGTCAACCCAGTACTTC
TRBV5-1	TRBD1	TRBJ1-2	many	CASSTTGSLSGYTF	TGCGCCAGCAGCACGACAGGGAGTCTCTCTGGCTACACCTTC
TRBV28	NA	TRBJ1-5	few	CASSSPGGNQPQHF	TGTGCCAGCAGCTCTCCTGGTGGCAATCAGCCCCAGCATTTT
TRBV6-2/TRBV6-3	NA	TRBJ2-1	NA	CASSPLLADGDEQFF	TGTGCCAGCAGTCCCTTATTAGCGGACGGGGATGAGCAGTTCTTC
TRBV2	TRBD2	TRBJ2-3	many	CASSYSGRAATDTQYF	TGTGCCAGCAGCTATAGCGGGAGGGCCGCCACAGATACGCAGTATTTT
TRBV5-1	TRBD2	TRBJ2-1	many	CASSTPAGGVGLPEQFF	TGCGCCAGCAGCACCCCCGCGGGGGGCGTGGGTCTCCCTGAGCAGTTCTTC
TRBV6-1	NA	TRBJ2-3	many	CASIHRPKRGLTDTQYF	TGTGCCAGCATCCACAGACCGAAAAGGGGGTTGACAGATACGCAGTATTTT
TRBV7-9	NA	TRBJ2-7	NA	CASSPIRGVYEQYF	TGTGCCAGCAGCCCTATTAGAGGAGTCTACGAGCAGTACTTC
TRBV15	NA	TRBJ2-5	many	CATSRPGGQPPYTQYF	TGTGCCACCAGCAGGCCCGGGGGACAGCCGCCTTATACCCAGTACTTC
TRBV28	NA	TRBJ2-1	many	CASSLFGEQFF	TGTGCCAGCAGTTTATTTGGTGAGCAGTTCTTC
TRBV9	NA	TRBJ1-2	many	CASSVEGGPGGYTF	TGTGCCAGCAGCGTAGAGGGGGGTCCCGGAGGCTACACCTTC
TRBV7-2	NA	TRBJ2-7	many	CASKTGEIFHEQYF	TGTGCCAGCAAAACGGGGGAGATCTTTCACGAGCAGTACTTC
TRBV20-1	NA	TRBJ2-7	NA	CSARASERASYEQYF	TGCAGTGCTAGAGCTTCCGAGCGGGCCTCCTACGAGCAGTACTTC
TRBV30	NA	TRBJ2-7	many	CAWSIQTVGEQYF	TGTGCCTGGAGTATCCAGACAGTAGGCGAGCAGTACTTC
TRBV9	TRBD2	TRBJ2-3	few	CASSVFPSGSTDTQYF	TGTGCCAGCAGCGTATTCCCTAGCGGGAGCACAGATACGCAGTATTTT